Below are 13 T cell receptor beta chains sequenced from a single sample in a study of blood T cells in healthy people across ages. A second PCR of about 6 to 12 cycles used a sample-barcoded 5' primer and a J-beta primer mix. TCRdb re-called the 5' RACE reads through MiXCR, storing one row per CDR3 protein. The sample contains hundreds of thousands of distinct CDR3 sequences, more than 45% of which appear only once. Sequencing was performed on blood. The receptors shown here come from a man between 60 and 75 years old in good health.

This clonotype was seen only a few times. The CDR3 sequence is CASSHLTGVGANVLTF. CDR3 DNA sequence: TGTGCCAGCAGCCATTTAACAGGGGTCGGGGCCAACGTCCTGACTTTC. This chain links TRBV5-6 with TRBJ2-6, with TRBD1 matching over 7 bases. J gave up 4 bases and V 4 bases, and 8 bases lay outside the gene matches. CDR3 length: 16 amino acids. Germline V gene sequence: CDR1 SGHDT, CDR2 YYEEEE.

The rearrangement links TRBV12-3 or TRBV12-4 to TRBJ2-6, with D possibly TRBD1 on 5 matching bases. The CDR3 covers 16 residues. Trimming shortened V by 2 bases and J by 2 bases, and 10 bases separated the two germline ends. The CDR3 DNA follows: TGTGCCAGCAGTTTACAGGGCCGGGCTGGGGCCAACGTCCTGACTTTC. Amino acids: CASSLQGRAGANVLTF.

This clonotype was recorded many times. The chain uses TRBV4-1 and TRBJ2-1; D not certain. V lost 0 bases and J lost 0, with 12 bases in between. The CDR3 has 17 amino acids. Germline CDR1 and CDR2: MGHRA and YSYEKL. For the CDR3, the DNA is TGCGCCAGCAGCCAAGAATTAACCGGGTACTCCTACAATGAGCAGTTCTTC. Residues: CASSQELTGYSYNEQFF.

This clonotype was seen ten or more times. The rearrangement links TRBV6-5 to TRBJ1-4, with D possibly TRBD1 on 5 matching bases. V lost 10 bases, J lost 8 bases, and 17 bases lay in between. The length of the CDR3 is 13 residues. The germline gives CDR1 MNHEY, CDR2 SVGAGI. The CDR3: CATSAAGQEKLFF. The DNA for the CDR3 is TGTGCCACATCCGCAGCGGGGCAGGAAAAACTGTTTTTT.

A note on this clonotype: This clone may be a read error of a much larger clone one base away. The chain combines TRBV7-2 with TRBJ2-7; D gene uncertain. The CDR3 runs 15 residues. Germline CDR1 SGHTA, CDR2 FQGNSA. V dropped 3 bases and J dropped 7 bases, with 19 bases sitting between them. The CDR3 region has the DNA TGTGCCAGCAGCTTCGGCCGGCTCACTGACAATGAGCAGTACTTC. It codes for CASSFGRLTDNEQYF. The variable domain in full, completed from reference TRBV7-2 and TRBJ2-7, reads GAGVSQSPSNKVTEKGKDVELRCDPISGHTALYWYRQSLGQGLEFLIYFQGNSAPDKSGLPSDRFSAERTGGSVSTLTIQRTQQEDSAVYLCASSFGRLTDNEQYFGPGTRLTVT.

The DNA of the CDR3 is TGTGCCAGCTCCGAGCGGACGGACAATGAGCAGTTCTTC. Encoded protein: CASSERTDNEQFF. This chain joins TRBV3-1 and TRBJ2-1, with a weak D call TRBD2 (5 bases). V lost 8 bases, J lost 5 bases, and 13 bases lay in between. Germline lookup yields CDR1 LGHDT and CDR2 YNNKEL (reference sequence). The CDR3 is 13 amino acids.

The chain uses TRBV7-2 and TRBJ1-5, with D possibly being TRBD1 (6 bases). Germline V gene sequence: CDR1 SGHTA, CDR2 FQGNSA. Trimming removed 5 bases at V and 0 bases at J, with 11 bases between. This CDR3 has 15 amino acids. The CDR3 loop is CASSGRDISNQPQHF. CDR3 coding DNA: TGTGCCAGCAGCGGGAGGGACATTAGCAATCAGCCCCAGCATTTT.

The chain is built from TRBV5-1 and TRBJ2-1, with 13 bases aligning to TRBD2. The ends lost 2 bases at V and 2 bases at J; junction bases unmatched: 4. The germline V gene has CDR1 SGHRS and CDR2 YFSETQ. CDR3 length: 17 residues. The CDR3 DNA reads TGCGCCAGCAGCTTCCTACTAGCGGGAGGGCCCTACAATGAGCAGTTCTTC. It translates to CASSFLLAGGPYNEQFF.

The chain recombines TRBV29-1 with TRBJ2-7, with 11 bases that match TRBD2. The CDR3 covers 15 residues. V gave up 1 base and J gave up 3 bases; unmatched junction bases: 5. Germline V gene data show CDR1 as SQVTM and CDR2 as ANQGSEA. CDR3 loop: CSVEALTSGVYEQYF. As DNA, the CDR3 is TGCAGCGTTGAAGCCCTGACTAGCGGGGTCTACGAGCAGTACTTC.

The chain couples TRBV28 to TRBJ1-2; weak D call: TRBD1 (6 bases). The CDR3 runs 14 residues. V lost 5 bases, J lost 8 bases, and 18 bases lay in between. The V gene's germline CDR1 is MDHEN and CDR2 SYDVKM. The CDR3 DNA follows: TGTGCCAGCAGTCTCCAACCCGGGACATTCGGCTACACCTTC. Its translation is CASSLQPGTFGYTF.

The rearrangement uses TRBV5-5 and TRBJ2-3; 8 nucleotides line up with TRBD1. The CDR3 has 16 amino acids. After removal of 4 bases from V and 4 bases from J, the junction contained 11 bases not matched to a gene. Germline V CDR1 and CDR2: SGHKS, YYEKEE (reference sequence). The CDR3 here is CASSARQGPGSDTQYF. In DNA form, the CDR3 reads TGTGCCAGCAGCGCAAGACAGGGGCCGGGATCAGATACGCAGTATTTT.

This clonotype was observed a few times. J is TRBJ2-1 and V is TRBV9; no reliable D call. The last part of the DNA fits TRBJ2-7 better; the J call may be wrong. CDR1 is SGDLS and CDR2 is YYNGEE in the germline V gene. The CDR3 has 14 amino acids. Here the CDR3 DNA reads TGTGCCAGCAGCCTATCTGGCTCCTACAATGAGCAGTACTTC. It translates to CASSLSGSYNEQYF.

This clonotype was seen just once. A clone one base away is much larger, so this may be a read error. The V call is TRBV4-3, the J call TRBJ2-7; 8 positions match TRBD2. In germline, CDR1 is LGHNA, CDR2 YSLEER. The CDR3 runs 18 residues. The CDR3 region has the DNA TGCGCCAACAGCCAAGTCCATATCAGCGGGAGTGGTTCCTACGAGCAGTACTTC. Its translation is CANSQVHISGSGSYEQYF.